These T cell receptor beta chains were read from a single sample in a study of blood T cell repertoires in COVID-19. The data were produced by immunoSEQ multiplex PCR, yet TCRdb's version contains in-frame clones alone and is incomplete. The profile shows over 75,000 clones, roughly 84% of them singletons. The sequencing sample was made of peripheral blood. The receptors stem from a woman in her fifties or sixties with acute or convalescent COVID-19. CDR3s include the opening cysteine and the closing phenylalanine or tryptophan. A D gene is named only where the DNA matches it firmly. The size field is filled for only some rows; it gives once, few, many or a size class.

cdr3_aa: CASSPPRGEKLFF
cdr3_nt: TGTGCCAGCTCACCACCGAGGGGGGAAAAACTGTTTTTT
j_call: TRBJ1-4
cdr3_length: 13
clone_size: NA
v_call: TRBV18
d_call: NA

cdr3_aa: CASKGGTLLGNSPLHF
cdr3_nt: TGTGCCAGCAAGGGGGGGACTTTACTCGGGAATTCACCCCTCCACTTT
j_call: TRBJ1-6
cdr3_length: 16
clone_size: NA
v_call: TRBV7-2
d_call: NA

cdr3_aa: CASSFRQGFREKLFF
cdr3_nt: TGTGCCAGCAGTTTCCGACAGGGGTTTCGTGAAAAACTGTTTTTT
j_call: TRBJ1-4
cdr3_length: 15
clone_size: NA
v_call: TRBV27
d_call: TRBD1

cdr3_aa: CASSIGQGRYEQYF
cdr3_nt: TGTGCCAGCAGCATTGGACAGGGTCGCTACGAGCAGTACTTC
j_call: TRBJ2-7
cdr3_length: 14
clone_size: NA
v_call: TRBV7-6
d_call: TRBD1

cdr3_aa: CASSEASGGFNEQFF
cdr3_nt: TGTGCCAGTAGTGAGGCTAGCGGGGGGTTCAATGAGCAGTTCTTC
j_call: TRBJ2-1
cdr3_length: 15
clone_size: few
v_call: TRBV19
d_call: TRBD2

cdr3_aa: CASSLVWAGGKVEEQFF
cdr3_nt: TGTGCCAGCAGTTTGGTTTGGGCGGGAGGGAAAGTAGAGGAGCAGTTCTTC
j_call: TRBJ2-1
cdr3_length: 17
clone_size: NA
v_call: TRBV28
d_call: TRBD2

cdr3_aa: CACSSGALVQPQHF
cdr3_nt: TGTGCCTGTTCCTCTGGGGCTCTGGTCCAGCCCCAGCATTTT
j_call: TRBJ1-5
cdr3_length: 14
clone_size: NA
v_call: TRBV19
d_call: NA

cdr3_aa: CASSWGQNQPQHF
cdr3_nt: TGCGCCAGCAGCTGGGGACAAAATCAGCCCCAGCATTTT
j_call: TRBJ1-5
cdr3_length: 13
clone_size: NA
v_call: TRBV5-1
d_call: NA

cdr3_aa: CASSLSGANEQYF
cdr3_nt: TGTGCCAGCAGCCTTTCAGGGGCCAACGAGCAGTACTTC
j_call: TRBJ2-7
cdr3_length: 13
clone_size: NA
v_call: TRBV9
d_call: NA

cdr3_aa: CASSTGASSYNEQFF
cdr3_nt: TGTGCCAGCAGCACCGGAGCGAGCTCCTACAATGAGCAGTTCTTC
j_call: TRBJ2-1
cdr3_length: 15
clone_size: once
v_call: TRBV7-2
d_call: NA

cdr3_aa: CASSGLNSNEKLFF
cdr3_nt: TGTGCCAGCAGTGGACTCAACTCTAATGAAAAACTGTTTTTT
j_call: TRBJ1-4
cdr3_length: 14
clone_size: once
v_call: TRBV6-2/TRBV6-3
d_call: NA

cdr3_aa: CASSLRTGGMNTEAFF
cdr3_nt: TGTGCCAGCAGCCTTCGGACAGGGGGGATGAACACTGAAGCTTTCTTT
j_call: TRBJ1-1
cdr3_length: 16
clone_size: NA
v_call: TRBV7-6
d_call: TRBD1

cdr3_aa: CASSTPQGNTIYF
cdr3_nt: TGTGCCAGCAGCACACCGCAGGGAAACACCATATATTTT
j_call: TRBJ1-3
cdr3_length: 13
clone_size: once
v_call: TRBV9
d_call: NA

cdr3_aa: CASSLGVTDTQYF
cdr3_nt: TGTGCCAGCAGTTTAGGAGTCACAGATACGCAGTATTTT
j_call: TRBJ2-3
cdr3_length: 13
clone_size: few
v_call: TRBV27
d_call: NA

cdr3_aa: CASSQEQVSSYEQYF
cdr3_nt: TGTGCCAGCAGCCAAGAACAGGTCAGCTCCTACGAGCAGTACTTC
j_call: TRBJ2-7
cdr3_length: 15
clone_size: NA
v_call: TRBV3-1/TRBV3-2
d_call: NA

cdr3_aa: CASSEAPLAETQYF
cdr3_nt: TGTGCCAGCAGTGAAGCGCCGTTGGCAGAGACCCAGTACTTC
j_call: TRBJ2-5
cdr3_length: 14
clone_size: NA
v_call: TRBV2
d_call: NA

cdr3_aa: CATTSGPYEQYF
cdr3_nt: TGCGCCACCACATCAGGGCCCTACGAGCAGTACTTC
j_call: TRBJ2-7
cdr3_length: 12
clone_size: NA
v_call: TRBV10-2
d_call: NA

cdr3_aa: CSVESVLGVTEAFF
cdr3_nt: TGCAGCGTTGAGTCCGTACTCGGGGTCACTGAAGCTTTCTTT
j_call: TRBJ1-1
cdr3_length: 14
clone_size: NA
v_call: TRBV29-1
d_call: NA

cdr3_aa: CASSETGTNEKLFF
cdr3_nt: TGTGCCAGCAGCGAGACAGGGACTAATGAAAAACTGTTTTTT
j_call: TRBJ1-4
cdr3_length: 14
clone_size: NA
v_call: TRBV27
d_call: TRBD1

cdr3_aa: CAWSGGSNTEAFF
cdr3_nt: TGTGCCTGGAGTGGGGGCTCGAACACTGAAGCTTTCTTT
j_call: TRBJ1-1
cdr3_length: 13
clone_size: few
v_call: TRBV30
d_call: NA

cdr3_aa: CASSHYIGGAIMGGANVLTF
cdr3_nt: TGCGCCAGCAGTCACTACATAGGGGGCGCCATAATGGGAGGGGCCAACGTCCTGACTTTC
j_call: TRBJ2-6
cdr3_length: 20
clone_size: NA
v_call: TRBV23-1
d_call: TRBD1

cdr3_aa: CASSLAGTGARAFF
cdr3_nt: TGTGCCAGCAGCTTAGCCGGGACAGGGGCGAGAGCTTTCTTT
j_call: TRBJ1-1
cdr3_length: 14
clone_size: NA
v_call: TRBV11-3
d_call: TRBD1

cdr3_aa: CASSQDLLYNEQFF
cdr3_nt: TGTGCCAGCAGCCAAGATTTACTCTACAATGAGCAGTTCTTC
j_call: TRBJ2-1
cdr3_length: 14
clone_size: NA
v_call: TRBV4-2
d_call: NA

cdr3_aa: CASSPGPGRAQFF
cdr3_nt: TGTGCCAGCAGCCCTGGGCCAGGGCGAGCGCAGTTCTTC
j_call: TRBJ2-1
cdr3_length: 13
clone_size: NA
v_call: TRBV11-2
d_call: NA

cdr3_aa: CASSSGTGVYVGYTF
cdr3_nt: TGTGCCAGCAGTTCCGGGACAGGGGTCTATGTTGGCTACACCTTC
j_call: TRBJ1-2
cdr3_length: 15
clone_size: few
v_call: TRBV28
d_call: TRBD1

cdr3_aa: CASNQIGGRTEAFF
cdr3_nt: TGTGCCAGCAACCAAATCGGAGGAAGGACTGAAGCTTTCTTT
j_call: TRBJ1-1
cdr3_length: 14
clone_size: NA
v_call: TRBV7-8
d_call: NA

cdr3_aa: CASSQALSTGRQPQHF
cdr3_nt: TGTGCCAGCAGCCAAGCCCTATCTACAGGGAGACAGCCCCAGCATTTT
j_call: TRBJ1-5
cdr3_length: 16
clone_size: NA
v_call: TRBV4-2
d_call: NA

cdr3_aa: CASSSRSLNEQFF
cdr3_nt: TGTGCCAGCAGTAGTCGGAGTCTGAATGAGCAGTTCTTC
j_call: TRBJ2-1
cdr3_length: 13
clone_size: NA
v_call: TRBV19
d_call: NA

cdr3_aa: CASSAGTMGETQYF
cdr3_nt: TGTGCCAGCAGCGCGGGGACTATGGGAGAGACCCAGTACTTC
j_call: TRBJ2-5
cdr3_length: 14
clone_size: NA
v_call: TRBV5-4
d_call: TRBD2

cdr3_aa: CASRSGRRGEQFF
cdr3_nt: TGTGCCAGCAGGAGCGGACGCAGGGGTGAGCAGTTCTTC
j_call: TRBJ2-1
cdr3_length: 13
clone_size: few
v_call: TRBV6-5
d_call: NA

cdr3_aa: CAISEGLIGAYGYTF
cdr3_nt: TGTGCCATCAGTGAAGGCCTTATAGGGGCCTATGGCTACACCTTC
j_call: TRBJ1-2
cdr3_length: 15
clone_size: few
v_call: TRBV10-3
d_call: NA

cdr3_aa: CASSLLALNTGELFF
cdr3_nt: TGTGCCAGCTCCCTCCTCGCGTTGAACACCGGGGAGCTGTTTTTT
j_call: TRBJ2-2
cdr3_length: 15
clone_size: NA
v_call: TRBV3-1/TRBV3-2
d_call: NA

cdr3_aa: CASSTQTGTGFYEQYF
cdr3_nt: TGCGCCAGCAGCACCCAGACCGGGACAGGTTTCTACGAGCAGTACTTC
j_call: TRBJ2-7
cdr3_length: 16
clone_size: NA
v_call: TRBV4-3
d_call: TRBD1

cdr3_aa: CASSLEGTGANVLTF
cdr3_nt: TGTGCCAGCAGCTTAGAGGGGACTGGGGCCAACGTCCTGACTTTC
j_call: TRBJ2-6
cdr3_length: 15
clone_size: NA
v_call: TRBV7-2
d_call: NA

cdr3_aa: CASSLQGHGYTF
cdr3_nt: TGTGCCAGCAGTCTACAGGGCCATGGCTACACCTTC
j_call: TRBJ1-2
cdr3_length: 12
clone_size: NA
v_call: TRBV12-3/TRBV12-4
d_call: NA

cdr3_aa: CASRLDPSGPTTDTGELFF
cdr3_nt: TGTGCAAGTCGCTTAGACCCTAGCGGGCCGACCACGGATACCGGGGAGCTGTTTTTT
j_call: TRBJ2-2
cdr3_length: 19
clone_size: NA
v_call: TRBV12-2
d_call: NA

cdr3_aa: CASSLEGRVTDTQYF
cdr3_nt: TGTGCCAGCAGCTTAGAGGGCAGGGTCACAGATACGCAGTATTTT
j_call: TRBJ2-3
cdr3_length: 15
clone_size: NA
v_call: TRBV7-2
d_call: NA